Listed here are 2 T cell receptor beta chains from one sample, sequenced in a study of T-cell reconstitution after alpha-beta-depleted transplantation in children. Preparation of the TCRbeta library was carried out with unique molecular identifiers. TCRdb used MiXCR to reprocess the PCR reads, holding one entry per CDR3 protein. The profile shows around 440,000 distinct CDR3 sequences, about a sixth of them singletons. The sequences come from PBMCs, mostly from graft donor cells, collected 360 days after TCRalphabeta/CD19-depleted stem cell transplant. All receptors derive from a boy in the first two years of life who had a stem cell transplant for Wiskott-Aldrich syndrome, so the T cells may come from the graft donor.

This clonotype was observed a few times. This chain links TRBV11-2 with TRBJ2-2; D is ambiguous. With 5 bases removed from V and 5 bases from J, the gap between germline ends came to 15 bases. Per the germline V gene, CDR1 is SGHAT and CDR2 is FQNNGV. The CDR3 covers 15 residues. The DNA of the CDR3 is TGTGCCAGCAGCCCCTCTACCGTTTCAACCGGGGAGCTGTTTTTT. Encoded protein: CASSPSTVSTGELFF.

V usage is TRBV7-8 and J usage is TRBJ2-2; 9 bases match TRBD1. The CDR3 runs to 18 residues. CDR1 and CDR2 from the germline V gene are SGHVS and FQNEAQ. Trimming removed 4 bases from V and 5 bases from J; junction bases left unmatched: 14. Written as DNA, the CDR3 is TGTGCCAGCAGCTCCTATGGACAGGGGAGGTTGAGTACCGGGGAGCTGTTTTTT. It translates to CASSSYGQGRLSTGELFF.